These 32 T cell receptor beta chains came from one sample sequenced in a study of OX40 agonist ivuxolimab in advanced cancers. The data were produced by immunoSEQ multiplex PCR, yet TCRdb's version contains in-frame clones alone and is incomplete. The sample includes roughly 52,000 clones, about 83% of them seen just once. Specimen: CD4+ or CD8+ T cells sorted from blood, collected in a trial of the OX40 agonist ivuxolimab. The receptors were sampled from an adult with an advanced solid tumor such as melanoma, head and neck, liver or kidney cancer.

This clone was seen a handful of times. This rearrangement joins TRBV9 to TRBJ1-1, with D unresolved. Germline CDR1 reads SGDLS; CDR2 reads YYNGEE. Trimming stripped 4 bases from V and 2 bases from J, with 12 bases between. This CDR3 is 14 amino acids long. The CDR3 bases are TGTGCCAGCAGCCCACCCCAGGTTAACACTGAAGCTTTCTTT. The encoded protein is CASSPPQVNTEAFF.

The chain recombines TRBV19 with TRBJ1-5, with 7 positions matching TRBD1. Losses at the gene ends were 5 bases for V and 6 bases for J; bases not matched to a gene: 4. The germline V gene has CDR1 LNHDA and CDR2 SQIVND (reference sequence). The CDR3 runs to 13 residues. CDR3 region: CASSANRGQPQHF. The CDR3 region has the DNA TGTGCCAGTAGTGCAAACAGGGGTCAGCCCCAGCATTTT.

The chain has TRBV18 and TRBJ2-5; 8 bases align to TRBD2. The CDR3 runs to 13 residues. The germline V gene encodes CDR1 KGHSH and CDR2 LQKENI. J gave up 5 bases and V 1 base, and 0 bases lay outside the gene matches. The CDR3 spells CASSPRGGETQYF. The CDR3 DNA is TGTGCCAGCTCACCACGCGGGGGGGAGACCCAGTACTTC.

The V call is TRBV28, the J call TRBJ2-3; maybe TRBD2 (5 bases). CDR3 length: 15 amino acids. In germline, CDR1 is MDHEN, CDR2 SYDVKM. The V end was cut by 6 bases, the J end by 3 bases, with 16 bases between. The CDR3 region is CASSPMGSMTDTQYF. For the CDR3, the DNA is TGTGCCAGCAGCCCAATGGGGAGTATGACAGATACGCAGTATTTT.

This clone is termed medium-sized. This sequence joins TRBV19 and TRBJ1-4, with 7 positions matching TRBD1. The CDR3 spans 14 residues. V was clipped by 9 bases and J by 4 bases; unmatched bases: 8. Germline V gives CDR1 LNHDA, CDR2 SQIVND (reference sequence). CDR3 bases: TGTGCCAGCCAATCCGGGACAGTTAATGAAAAACTGTTTTTT. Amino acid sequence: CASQSGTVNEKLFF.

This clone was recorded a few times. The chain combines TRBV7-7 with TRBJ1-2; D is unclear. Trimming shortened V by 5 bases and J by 8 bases, and 9 bases separated the two germline ends. This CDR3 spans 11 amino acids. Germline V lookup: CDR1 SSHAT, CDR2 FNYEAQ (reference sequence). The CDR3 sequence: CASSDSEGYTF. The CDR3 DNA reads as TGTGCCAGCAGCGATTCGGAGGGCTACACCTTC.

V usage is TRBV11-2 and J usage is TRBJ2-1, with 7 bases that match TRBD2. The CDR3 is 14 residues long. Germline V lookup: CDR1 SGHAT, CDR2 FQNNGV. J was trimmed by 11 bases and V by 0 bases; bases with no gene match: 7. Here the CDR3 DNA reads TGTGCCAGCAGCTTAGATCACGCTAGCGGACAGCAGTTCTTC. Amino acids: CASSLDHASGQQFF.

This chain connects TRBV2 to TRBJ2-7; tentatively, D is TRBD2 (6 bases). V gave up 7 bases and J gave up 4 bases, with 17 bases separating them. Germline values: CDR1 SNHLY, CDR2 FYNNEI. The CDR3 contains 14 residues. The CDR3 bases are TGTGCCAGCATTATATTTCCGGGGGTGTACGAGCAGTACTTC. It specifies CASIIFPGVYEQYF. Using reference TRBV2 and TRBJ2-7 for the parts outside the CDR3, the full variable domain is EPEVTQTPSHQVTQMGQEVILRCVPISNHLYFYWYRQILGQKVEFLVSFYNNEISEKSEIFDDQFSVERPDGSNFTLKIRSTKLEDSAMYFCASIIFPGVYEQYFGPGTRLTVT.

The V gene is TRBV7-9, the J gene TRBJ1-2; D remains unclear. Trimming pared 0 bases from V and 2 bases from J, leaving 7 bases between. Per the germline V gene, CDR1 is SEHNR and CDR2 is FQNEAQ (reference sequence). CDR3 length: 14 amino acids. The CDR3 reads CASSLALANYGYTF. The CDR3, as DNA: TGTGCCAGCAGCTTAGCGCTGGCGAACTATGGCTACACCTTC. The full variable domain, in which reference TRBV7-9 and TRBJ1-2 provide the parts outside the CDR3, is DTGVSQNPRHKITKRGQNVTFRCDPISEHNRLYWYRQTLGQGPEFLTYFQNEAQLEKSRLLSDRFSAERPKGSFSTLEIQRTEQGDSAMYLCASSLALANYGYTFGSGTRLTVV.

Points on this clone: The junction departs from the called germline gene at one end, perhaps through a read error. This chain connects TRBV28 to TRBJ2-1, with 12 bases lining up with TRBD2. In germline, CDR1 is MDHEN, CDR2 SYDVKM. The CDR3 totals 16 residues. In DNA form, the CDR3 reads TGTGCCAGCAGCCAAAGCCAAGAGACTAGCGGGAGACGCCAGATCTTC. Translating it yields CASSQSQETSGRRQIF.

Only one count was recorded for this clone. The gene calls are TRBV6-5 and TRBJ2-3; D may be TRBD2 (5 bases). Germline values: CDR1 MNHEY, CDR2 SVGAGI. V was cut by 0 bases and J by 1 base, with 8 bases left in between. The CDR3 runs 15 residues. The CDR3 DNA follows: TGTGCCAGCAGTTACTCTGGGAGAGGCACAGATACGCAGTATTTT. This encodes CASSYSGRGTDTQYF.

This clone was picked up one time. The V call is TRBV11-2, the J call TRBJ2-1; 10 bases are a match to TRBD2. Germline assignment: CDR1 SGHAT and CDR2 FQNNGV. Trimming at V came to 6 bases and at J to 4 bases, leaving 6 bases not matched to a gene. This CDR3 is built from 15 residues. The CDR3 protein is CASRIAGGSYNEQFF. The CDR3 coding sequence is TGTGCCAGCAGGATAGCGGGGGGCTCGTACAATGAGCAGTTCTTC.

The CDR3 region has the DNA TGTGCCAGCAGCCCGGGGGGGGCCCAGCATTTT. Protein sequence: CASSPGGAQHF. This rearrangement joins TRBV9 to TRBJ1-5; maybe TRBD1 (5 bases). The CDR3 is 11 residues long. CDR1 and CDR2 (germline): SGDLS, YYNGEE. Between the trimmed V and J ends, which lost 4 bases and 11 bases, there was a span of 10 bases.

The chain combines TRBV7-3 with TRBJ2-5; D remains unclear. The CDR3 sequence is 14 residues long. Germline values: CDR1 SGHTA, CDR2 FQGTGA. Trimming removed 2 bases from V and 5 bases from J, with 12 bases in between. CDR3 nucleotide sequence: TGTGCCAGCAGCTTAGGCGGTTACCGGGAGACCCAGTACTTC. It translates to CASSLGGYRETQYF.

This clone was recorded a few times. The gene calls are TRBV19 and TRBJ2-3, with 7 bases identical to TRBD2. The junction had 9 bases not matched to a gene; V was cut back by 7 bases and J by 2 bases. CDR1 is LNHDA, CDR2 SQIVND, per germline (reference sequence). This CDR3 comprises 15 residues. CDR3 nucleotide sequence: TGTGCCAGTACGGGAAGCGGGAAGTCCACAGATACGCAGTATTTT. It translates to CASTGSGKSTDTQYF.

This chain joins TRBV5-4 and TRBJ2-2; 7 bases align to TRBD1. CDR1 SGHNT and CDR2 YYREEE come from the germline V gene (reference sequence). The CDR3 spans 15 residues. Losses at the gene ends were 3 bases for V and 5 bases for J; bases not matched to a gene: 7. CDR3 protein: CASSSKTGETGELFF. The CDR3 DNA sequence: TGTGCCAGCAGCTCAAAAACAGGGGAGACCGGGGAGCTGTTTTTT.

The rearrangement uses TRBV6-1 and TRBJ1-5; D is undetermined. There are 13 residues in the CDR3. CDR1 is MNHNS and CDR2 is SASEGT in the germline V gene. With 4 bases removed from V and 1 base from J, the gap between germline ends came to 5 bases. Written as DNA, the CDR3 is TGTGCCAGCAGTGTGCAAAGCAATCAGCCCCAGCATTTT. Translation: CASSVQSNQPQHF.

The V and J genes are TRBV6-5 and TRBJ2-2; D unresolved. CDR1 and CDR2 from the germline V gene are MNHEY and SVGAGI. The CDR3 contains 15 residues. Deletions cut 6 bases from V and 0 bases from J, with 11 bases between. CDR3 DNA sequence: TGTGCCAGCAGACCGCGGACGACGAACACCGGGGAGCTGTTTTTT. This codes for CASRPRTTNTGELFF.

This sequence joins TRBV11-2 and TRBJ2-6; D is unclear. The CDR3 runs 16 residues. Germline-derived CDR1 and CDR2 are SGHAT and FQNNGV. V was shortened by 4 bases and J by 4 bases, with 14 bases between the two germline ends. The CDR3 DNA reads TGTGCCAGCAGCTCCCTTCAATGGAAGGGGGCCAACGTCCTGACTTTC. Translated, it gives CASSSLQWKGANVLTF.

This chain connects TRBV19 to TRBJ1-5; possible D gene TRBD1, 6 bases. The germline V gene encodes CDR1 LNHDA and CDR2 SQIVND (reference sequence). This CDR3 is 15 amino acids long. Trimming shortened V by 5 bases and J by 7 bases, and 18 bases separated the two germline ends. This chain's CDR3 is CASSRGHPLGQPQHF. The CDR3, as DNA: TGTGCCAGTAGTCGGGGGCATCCTCTAGGGCAGCCCCAGCATTTT. The full variable domain, rest sourced from reference TRBV19 and TRBJ1-5, is DGGITQSPKYLFRKEGQNVTLSCEQNLNHDAMYWYRQDPGQGLRLIYYSQIVNDFQKGDIAEGYSVSREKKESFPLTVTSAQKNPTAFYLCASSRGHPLGQPQHFGDGTRLSIL.

The chain has TRBV7-2 and TRBJ2-5, with TRBD2 matching over 7 bases. CDR1 is SGHTA, CDR2 FQGNSA, per germline. The CDR3 extends over 15 amino acids. The V segment lost 5 bases and the J segment 2 bases; nucleotides outside the gene matches: 8. The CDR3 loop is CASSSQTSAQETQYF. The DNA for the CDR3 is TGTGCCAGCAGCAGCCAAACTAGCGCTCAAGAGACCCAGTACTTC.

This clone turned up a few times. V usage is TRBV7-2 and J usage is TRBJ2-2, with 9 nucleotides matching TRBD1. V was clipped by 5 bases and J by 2 bases; unmatched bases: 3. Germline CDR1 is SGHTA and CDR2 is FQGNSA. The CDR3 loop spans 15 amino acids. The CDR3 coding sequence is TGTGCCAGCAGCCAGGGACAGGGTAACACCGGGGAGCTGTTTTTT. It yields the protein CASSQGQGNTGELFF.

CDR3 in amino acids: CASSLMTSGRPYEQYF. CDR3 nucleotide sequence: TGTGCCAGTAGTCTTATGACTAGCGGGAGGCCCTACGAGCAGTACTTC. V gene TRBV19 combines with J gene TRBJ2-7; 13 bases are a match to TRBD2. The CDR3 contains 16 residues. Trimming removed 5 bases from V and 2 bases from J; junction bases left unmatched: 6. Germline values: CDR1 LNHDA, CDR2 SQIVND (reference sequence).

V usage is TRBV28 and J usage is TRBJ1-1; possible D gene TRBD1, 5 bases. From germline, CDR1 is MDHEN and CDR2 SYDVKM. The CDR3 loop spans 12 amino acids. V shed 8 bases and J shed 8 bases, with 15 bases lying between them. The CDR3 sequence: CASSPLGTEAFF. The CDR3, as DNA: TGTGCCAGCTCTCCGCTCGGGACCGAAGCTTTCTTT.

The chain couples TRBV6-6 to TRBJ1-4; D might be TRBD1 (5 bases). This CDR3 is 15 amino acids long. Germline V gene sequence: CDR1 MNHNY, CDR2 SVGAGI (reference sequence). Trimming removed 0 bases from V and 6 bases from J, with 11 bases in between. Here the CDR3 DNA reads TGTGCCAGCAGTTACTCGACAGCTCATGATGAAAAACTGTTTTTT. Translation: CASSYSTAHDEKLFF.

The chain uses TRBV18 and TRBJ1-1; 7 nucleotides line up with TRBD1. With 2 bases clipped from V and 0 bases from J, the junction kept 6 bases outside the gene matches. The CDR3 length is 16 residues. Germline loops: CDR1 KGHSH, CDR2 LQKENI. The CDR3 DNA reads TGTGCCAGCTCACCAACTAAAGGGGGCCTGAACACTGAAGCTTTCTTT. Amino acid sequence: CASSPTKGGLNTEAFF.

The rearrangement uses TRBV6-5 and TRBJ2-1; D may be TRBD1 (6 bases). Germline V lookup: CDR1 MNHEY, CDR2 SVGAGI. This CDR3 has 12 amino acids. The ends were cut back, 2 bases at V and 7 bases at J, with 6 bases in the middle. CDR3 nucleotides: TGTGCCAGCAGTTACGGACAGAATGAGCAGTTCTTC. Translating it yields CASSYGQNEQFF.

The V and J genes are TRBV19 and TRBJ2-7; 7 bases are shared with TRBD2. This CDR3 is built from 15 residues. Germline V gene lookup returns CDR1 LNHDA and CDR2 SQIVND (reference sequence). J was trimmed by 4 bases and V by 3 bases; bases with no gene match: 9. The CDR3 region is CASSIQGLTRYEQYF. DNA of the CDR3: TGTGCCAGTAGTATTCAGGGACTAACGAGGTACGAGCAGTACTTC.

The V gene is TRBV18, the J gene TRBJ2-1, with 11 bases lining up with TRBD2. CDR1 and CDR2 from the germline V gene are KGHSH and LQKENI. Trimming cost V 6 bases and J 6 bases; bases outside gene matches: 10. The CDR3 totals 16 residues. The CDR3 nucleotides are TGTGCCAGCTCCGGAATAGCGGGAGGGAAGGGCAATGAGCAGTTCTTC. This translates into CASSGIAGGKGNEQFF.

V and J are TRBV5-5 and TRBJ2-5; TRBD2 is a possible D gene (5 bases). In germline, CDR1 is SGHKS, CDR2 YYEKEE (reference sequence). V dropped 4 bases and J dropped 5 bases, with 18 bases sitting between them. The CDR3 is 15 amino acids. The CDR3 DNA follows: TGTGCCAGCAGCCCTCAATTCGGAACGGGGGAGACCCAGTACTTC. Protein: CASSPQFGTGETQYF.

V usage is TRBV6-5 and J usage is TRBJ1-5; D call uncertain. The germline CDR1 and CDR2 sequences are MNHEY and SVGAGI. V was shortened by 0 bases and J by 5 bases, with 8 bases between the two germline ends. This CDR3 is 14 amino acids long. The DNA of the CDR3 is TGTGCCAGCAGTTACTCAGCAGCATATCAGCCCCAGCATTTT. Its protein product is CASSYSAAYQPQHF.

J is TRBJ2-3 and V is TRBV28; 9 nucleotides align to TRBD1. From germline, CDR1 is MDHEN and CDR2 SYDVKM. The CDR3 loop spans 15 amino acids. With V trimmed by 4 bases and J by 4 bases, 6 bases remained unmatched. CDR3 loop: CASSSQGAGADTQYF. In nucleotides, the CDR3 is TGTGCCAGCAGTTCACAGGGGGCTGGCGCAGATACGCAGTATTTT.